A selection of T cell receptor beta chains follows, all from one sample in a study of CD8 T cells in Susac syndrome. TCRdb called the immunoSEQ multiplex PCR reads again in MiXCR, with one record for every CDR3 protein. The repertoire has 110,000 to 150,000 distinct CDR3 sequences, about 93% of them found once; the top ten carry about 0.25%. Specimen: CD8+ T cells from PBMCs. The receptors shown here come from a human donor in good health. CDR3s include the opening cysteine and the closing phenylalanine or tryptophan. A D gene is named only where the DNA matches it firmly. Not all rows give a size; the values are once, few, many and, for expanded clones, a class.

v_gene: TRBV30
j_gene: TRBJ2-1
abundance: NA
d_gene: TRBD2
CDR3aa: CAWSAGGYNEQFF
CDR3nt: TGTGCCTGGAGTGCGGGAGGGTACAATGAGCAGTTCTTC

v_gene: TRBV9
j_gene: TRBJ2-5
abundance: once
d_gene: NA
CDR3aa: CASSPIGSETQYF
CDR3nt: TGTGCCAGCAGCCCTATAGGGTCGGAGACCCAGTACTTC

v_gene: TRBV4-3
j_gene: TRBJ1-2
abundance: NA
d_gene: NA
CDR3aa: CASSQDLDSSVYGYTF
CDR3nt: TGCGCCAGCAGCCAAGACCTGGACAGTTCGGTCTATGGCTACACCTTC

v_gene: TRBV29-1
j_gene: TRBJ2-1
abundance: NA
d_gene: NA
CDR3aa: CSVESRTVVYNEQFF
CDR3nt: TGCAGCGTTGAATCCCGGACAGTTGTCTACAATGAGCAGTTCTTC

v_gene: TRBV7-6
j_gene: TRBJ2-7
abundance: NA
d_gene: NA
CDR3aa: CASSLAAEGGRTGYEQYF
CDR3nt: TGTGCCAGCAGCTTAGCGGCGGAGGGGGGCCGAACGGGCTACGAGCAGTACTTC

v_gene: TRBV6-2/TRBV6-3
j_gene: TRBJ2-3
abundance: NA
d_gene: TRBD2
CDR3aa: CASTIAGSTDTQYF
CDR3nt: TGTGCCAGCACTATAGCGGGGTCCACAGATACGCAGTATTTT

v_gene: TRBV29-1
j_gene: TRBJ1-2
abundance: NA
d_gene: NA
CDR3aa: CSAGSTGYTF
CDR3nt: TGCAGCGCTGGTAGCACTGGCTACACCTTC

v_gene: TRBV9
j_gene: TRBJ2-2
abundance: NA
d_gene: TRBD2
CDR3aa: CASSAFWTSGRAKGTGELFF
CDR3nt: TGTGCCAGCAGCGCCTTCTGGACTAGCGGGAGGGCTAAGGGCACCGGGGAGCTGTTTTTT

v_gene: TRBV27
j_gene: TRBJ2-3
abundance: NA
d_gene: NA
CDR3aa: CASSFLLPSTDTQYF
CDR3nt: TGTGCCAGCAGTTTCCTGCTGCCTAGCACAGATACGCAGTATTTT

v_gene: TRBV24-1
j_gene: TRBJ2-7
abundance: NA
d_gene: TRBD2
CDR3aa: CATGLAGTYEQYF
CDR3nt: TGTGCCACCGGACTAGCGGGGACCTACGAGCAGTACTTC

v_gene: TRBV4-1
j_gene: TRBJ2-1
abundance: NA
d_gene: NA
CDR3aa: CASSQDWAEQFF
CDR3nt: TGCGCCAGCAGCCAAGATTGGGCAGAGCAGTTCTTC

v_gene: TRBV4-3
j_gene: TRBJ1-2
abundance: NA
d_gene: NA
CDR3aa: CASSQESTPAYYGYTF
CDR3nt: TGCGCCAGCAGCCAAGAATCCACCCCGGCCTACTATGGCTACACCTTC

v_gene: TRBV6-5
j_gene: TRBJ1-4
abundance: once
d_gene: NA
CDR3aa: CASSWKGEKLFF
CDR3nt: TGTGCCAGCAGTTGGAAGGGGGAAAAACTGTTTTTT